This record looks at one T cell receptor (beta chain) sequence and its context. Its antigen is currently unknown. This specimen belongs to a study of cytomegalovirus exposure and HLA in healthy donors. General study points: Investigators reported 150 to 200 TCR beta chains as tied to cytomegalovirus.

Produced via immunoSEQ multiplex PCR; TCRdb's table is partial and in-frame only. The table shows 95,000 to 150,000 clones, with about 83% occurring only once. This CDR3 has 16 residues. With V trimmed by 3 bases and J by 4 bases, 11 bases remained unmatched. Germline lookup yields CDR1 SGHDN and CDR2 FVKESK. This receptor was taken from a woman under 40 in good health and CMV-seronegative. The sequenced material came from PBMCs. V usage is TRBV14 and J usage is TRBJ1-2, with TRBD1 matching over 7 bases. The CDR3 DNA reads TGTGCCAGCAGCCAGACAGGGCCCGAAACACTCTATGGCTACACCTTC. Amino acid sequence: CASSQTGPETLYGYTF.